This entry lists 11 T cell receptor beta chains sequenced from one sample in a study of a mutant IDH1 vaccine in newly diagnosed glioma. These receptors have no known antigen. The time point is: week 35, safety follow-up. What each vaccine dose contained was 300 ug of mutant IDH1 20-mer peptide, accompanied by topical imiquimod. Assay used: immunoSEQ multiplex PCR; TCRdb lists only in-frame clones, some missing. The table shows roughly 50,000 clones, with around 84% occurring only once. Sequencing used PBMCs, obtained from a glioma patient whose treatment included an IDH1 peptide vaccine. The receptors were gathered from a woman aged 18 to 35 with glioma.

The chain combines TRBV10-3 with TRBJ2-5; 9 bases map to TRBD1. Unmatched junction bases numbered 10, after V lost 10 bases and J lost 4 bases. From germline, CDR1 is ENHRY and CDR2 SYGVKD. The CDR3 is made up of 14 amino acids. The CDR3 protein is CATDRGGPGETQYF. For the CDR3, the DNA is TGTGCCACAGACAGGGGGGGGCCAGGAGAGACCCAGTACTTC.

To note about this clone: Germline and junction disagree at one end, which may indicate a read error. The chain couples TRBV27 to TRBJ1-5; no firm D call. Looked up from germline, CDR1 is MNHEY and CDR2 is SMNVEV (reference sequence). The CDR3 has 13 residues. CDR3 loop: CASSISVNQPQHF. Here the CDR3 DNA reads TGTGCCAGCAGTATATCGGTTAATCAGCCCCAGCATTTT.

The chain has TRBV7-9 and TRBJ2-5; the D gene could be TRBD1 or TRBD2 (5 bases each). Germline values: CDR1 SEHNR, CDR2 FQNEAQ (reference sequence). Deletions cut 5 bases from V and 5 bases from J, with 18 bases between. The length of the CDR3 is 15 residues. CDR3 DNA sequence: TGTGCCAGCAGCCCGGCGCCGGGACCGGGGGAGACCCAGTACTTC. Encoded protein: CASSPAPGPGETQYF.

This rearrangement joins TRBV9 to TRBJ2-7; 15 bases are shared with TRBD2. Trimming cost V 3 bases and J 6 bases; bases outside gene matches: 4. The germline CDR1 and CDR2 sequences are SGDLS and YYNGEE. This CDR3 is 15 amino acids long. The CDR3 bases are TGTGCCAGCAGCGACAAGGGACTAGCGGGAGGCGAGCAGTACTTC. This translates into CASSDKGLAGGEQYF.

V and J are TRBV27 and TRBJ1-1; possible D gene TRBD1, 6 bases. The CDR3 contains 15 residues. Trimming removed 6 bases from V and 7 bases from J, with 21 bases in between. Germline assignment: CDR1 MNHEY and CDR2 SMNVEV (reference sequence). CDR3: CASSPLGGGYIEAFF. The CDR3 DNA reads TGTGCCAGCAGCCCTTTGGGAGGGGGGTACATTGAAGCTTTCTTT.

V and J are TRBV7-2 and TRBJ2-1; no clear D. Germline V gene data show CDR1 as SGHTA and CDR2 as FQGNSA. The CDR3 is 11 amino acids. V was shortened by 5 bases and J by 4 bases, with 3 bases between the two germline ends. The CDR3 DNA follows: TGTGCCAGCAGCCGATACAATGAGCAGTTCTTC. This codes for CASSRYNEQFF.

This rearrangement joins TRBV6-1 to TRBJ2-7, with D uncertain. The CDR3 is 15 amino acids. The germline gives CDR1 MNHNS, CDR2 SASEGT. V lost 10 bases, J lost 0 bases, and 19 bases lay in between. CDR3 sequence reads: CAIRMAVQSSYEQYF. The CDR3 coding sequence is TGTGCCATTCGGATGGCGGTACAAAGCTCCTACGAGCAGTACTTC.

CDR3 loop: CASMRGLGQPQHF. CDR3 sequence (DNA): TGTGCCAGCATGAGGGGACTCGGTCAGCCCCAGCATTTT. The J gene is TRBJ1-5, the V gene TRBV6-6; D perhaps matches TRBD1 (5 bases). This CDR3 region has 13 residues. Germline V gene lookup returns CDR1 MNHNY and CDR2 SVGAGI (reference sequence). V lost 7 bases to trimming and J lost 6 bases, with 13 bases between them.

This clone was counted only a few times. The chain carries TRBV27 and TRBJ2-1; 8 bases align to TRBD1. The junction had 9 bases not matched to a gene; V was cut back by 6 bases and J by 8 bases. Germline V CDR1 and CDR2: MNHEY, SMNVEV (reference sequence). The CDR3 is 14 residues long. The CDR3 DNA follows: TGTGCCAGCAGCCATAGACAGGGGAGCGATGAGCAGTTCTTC. As protein: CASSHRQGSDEQFF.

The V call is TRBV21-1, the J call TRBJ1-2; the table's TRBD1 call for D was not verified on the DNA. TRBV21-1 is classified as a pseudogene. This CDR3 spans 20 amino acids. The CDR3: CASSKERLRDSFTLNYGYTF. The CDR3 DNA reads as TGTGCCAGCAGCAAAGAAAGGCTTCGGGACAGCTTCACCTTAAACTATGGCTACACCTTC.

This sequence joins TRBV29-1 and TRBJ1-6; D remains unclear. V shed 4 bases and J shed 6 bases, with 10 bases lying between them. The CDR3 extends over 13 amino acids. The germline gives CDR1 SQVTM, CDR2 ANQGSEA. This chain's CDR3 is CSVGSDGNSPLHF. The CDR3 DNA sequence: TGCAGCGTTGGGTCAGACGGTAATTCACCCCTCCACTTT. Drawing the rest from reference TRBV29-1 and TRBJ1-6, the complete variable domain is SAVISQKPSRDICQRGTSLTIQCQVDSQVTMMFWYRQQPGQSLTLIATANQGSEATYESGFVIDKFPISRPNLTFSTLTVSNMSPEDSSIYLCSVGSDGNSPLHFGNGTRLTVT.